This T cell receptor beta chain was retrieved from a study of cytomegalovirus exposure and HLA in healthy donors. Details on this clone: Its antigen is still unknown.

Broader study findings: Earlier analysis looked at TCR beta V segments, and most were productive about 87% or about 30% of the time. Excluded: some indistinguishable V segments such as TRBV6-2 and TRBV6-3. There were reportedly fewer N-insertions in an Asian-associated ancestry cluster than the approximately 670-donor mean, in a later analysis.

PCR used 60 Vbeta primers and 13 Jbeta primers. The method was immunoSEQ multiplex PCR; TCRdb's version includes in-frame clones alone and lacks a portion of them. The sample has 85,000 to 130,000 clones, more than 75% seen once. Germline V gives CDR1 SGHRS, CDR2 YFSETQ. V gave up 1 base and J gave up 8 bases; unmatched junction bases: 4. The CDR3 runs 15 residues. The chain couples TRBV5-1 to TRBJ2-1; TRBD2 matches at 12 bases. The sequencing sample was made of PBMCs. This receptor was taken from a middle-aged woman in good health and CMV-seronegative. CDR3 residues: CASSLRLAGDHEQFF. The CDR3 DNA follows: TGCGCCAGCAGCTTGCGACTAGCGGGAGATCATGAGCAGTTCTTC.